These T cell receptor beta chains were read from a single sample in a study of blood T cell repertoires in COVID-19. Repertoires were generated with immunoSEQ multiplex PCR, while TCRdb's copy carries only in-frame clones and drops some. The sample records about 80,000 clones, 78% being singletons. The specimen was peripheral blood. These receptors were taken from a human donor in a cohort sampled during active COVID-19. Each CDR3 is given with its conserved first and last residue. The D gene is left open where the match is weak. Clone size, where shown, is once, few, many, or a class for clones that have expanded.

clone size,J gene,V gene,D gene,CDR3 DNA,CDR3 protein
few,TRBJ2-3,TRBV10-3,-,TGTGCCATCAGTTCCACAGGGAAGGACACAGATACGCAGTATTTT,CAISSTGKDTDTQYF
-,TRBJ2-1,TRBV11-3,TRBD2,TGTGCCAGCAGGACCGGGACTAGCGGATACAATGAGCAGTTCTTC,CASRTGTSGYNEQFF
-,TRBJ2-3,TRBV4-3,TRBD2,TGCGCCAGCAGCCCCTTAGCGGGAGGAGGCACAGATACGCAGTATTTT,CASSPLAGGGTDTQYF
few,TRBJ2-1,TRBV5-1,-,TGCGCCAGCAGCTGGGGGGGCCAGGGATCCTACAATGAGCAGTTCTTC,CASSWGGQGSYNEQFF
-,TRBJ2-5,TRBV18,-,TGTGCCAGCTCACCACCCGCGCCAGCGATGTACCAAGAGACCCAGTACTTC,CASSPPAPAMYQETQYF
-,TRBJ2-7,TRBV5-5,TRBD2,TGTGCCAGCAGCTTGGGGCTAGCGGGGGGGGAACCCTACGAGCAGTACTTC,CASSLGLAGGEPYEQYF
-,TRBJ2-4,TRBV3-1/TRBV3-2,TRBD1,TGTGCCAGCAGCCAAGTAGCAGGGGGCGGTCTAGCCAAAAACATTCAGTACTTC,CASSQVAGGGLAKNIQYF
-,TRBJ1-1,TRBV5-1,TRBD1,TGCGCCAGCAGCTTGTCCCAAGGACAGGCCACCCCTGAAGCTTTCTTT,CASSLSQGQATPEAFF
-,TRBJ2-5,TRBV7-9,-,TGTGCCAGCAGCTTGCCTAGCAAGGAGACCCAGTACTTC,CASSLPSKETQYF
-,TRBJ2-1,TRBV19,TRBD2,TGTGCCAGTAGTATCCCCCTCCCCCTAGCGGGAGAGGGCAATGAGCAGTTCTTC,CASSIPLPLAGEGNEQFF
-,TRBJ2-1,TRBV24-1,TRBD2,TGTGCCACCAGTGACCGCCCGGGACTAGCGGGCCCCTACAATGAGCAGTTCTTC,CATSDRPGLAGPYNEQFF
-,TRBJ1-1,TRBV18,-,TGTGCCAGCTCCTCGCAAATAAAGAACAGGGAAAAGGCTGAAGCTTTCTTT,CASSSQIKNREKAEAFF
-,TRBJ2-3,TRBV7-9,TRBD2,TGTGCCAGCAGCTTGGGACTAGCCACAGATACGCAGTATTTT,CASSLGLATDTQYF